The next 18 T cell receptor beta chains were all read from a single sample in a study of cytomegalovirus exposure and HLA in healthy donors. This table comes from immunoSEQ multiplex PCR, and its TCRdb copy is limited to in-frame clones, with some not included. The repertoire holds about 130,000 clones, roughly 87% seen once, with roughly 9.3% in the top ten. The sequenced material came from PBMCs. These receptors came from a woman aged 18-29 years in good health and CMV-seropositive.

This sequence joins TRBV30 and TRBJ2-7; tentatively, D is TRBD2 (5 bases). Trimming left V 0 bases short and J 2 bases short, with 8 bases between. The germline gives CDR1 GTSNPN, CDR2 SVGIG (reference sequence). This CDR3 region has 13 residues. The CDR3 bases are TGTGCCTGGAGTGTGAGGGCCCCCTACGAGCAGTACTTC. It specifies CAWSVRAPYEQYF.

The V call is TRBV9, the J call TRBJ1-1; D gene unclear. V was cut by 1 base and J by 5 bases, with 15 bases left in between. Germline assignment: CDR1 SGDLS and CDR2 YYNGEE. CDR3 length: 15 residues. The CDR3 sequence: CASSVLAGTRTEAFF. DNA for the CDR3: TGTGCCAGCAGCGTACTGGCGGGAACTAGGACTGAAGCTTTCTTT.

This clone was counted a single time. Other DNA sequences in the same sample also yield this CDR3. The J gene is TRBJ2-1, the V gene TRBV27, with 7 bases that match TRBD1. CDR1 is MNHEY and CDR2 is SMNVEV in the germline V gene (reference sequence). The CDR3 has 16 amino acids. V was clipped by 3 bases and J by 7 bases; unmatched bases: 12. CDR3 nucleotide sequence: TGTGCCAGCAGTTTTGAGGGGGCGAAGTTTGGTAATGAGCAGTTCTTC. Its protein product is CASSFEGAKFGNEQFF.

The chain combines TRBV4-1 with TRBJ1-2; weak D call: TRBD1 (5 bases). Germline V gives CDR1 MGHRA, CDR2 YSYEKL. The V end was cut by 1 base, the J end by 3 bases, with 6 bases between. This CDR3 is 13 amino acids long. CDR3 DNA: TGCGCCAGCAGCCAAGTAGGGGACTATGGCTACACCTTC. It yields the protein CASSQVGDYGYTF.

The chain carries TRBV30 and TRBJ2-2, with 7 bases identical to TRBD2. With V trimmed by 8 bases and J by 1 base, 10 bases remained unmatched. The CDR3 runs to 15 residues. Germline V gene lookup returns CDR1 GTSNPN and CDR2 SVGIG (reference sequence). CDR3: CASTLAPLNTGELFF. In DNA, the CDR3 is TGTGCCAGCACACTAGCGCCTCTGAACACCGGGGAGCTGTTTTTT.

The CDR3 is CASSQDRGFEKLFF. Here the CDR3 DNA reads TGCGCCAGCAGCCAAGATCGGGGTTTTGAAAAACTGTTTTTT. V and J are TRBV4-3 and TRBJ1-4; D not certain. Per the germline V gene, CDR1 is LGHNA and CDR2 is YSLEER. This CDR3 contains 14 residues. Trimming took off 0 bases at V and 7 bases at J, with 9 bases between the two ends.

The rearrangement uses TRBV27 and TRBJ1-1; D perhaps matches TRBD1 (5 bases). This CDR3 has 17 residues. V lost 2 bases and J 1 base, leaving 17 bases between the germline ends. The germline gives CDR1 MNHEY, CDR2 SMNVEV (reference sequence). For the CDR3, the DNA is TGTGCCAGCAGTTTAGCTTTGACAGAGGTTGGGAACACTGAAGCTTTCTTT. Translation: CASSLALTEVGNTEAFF.

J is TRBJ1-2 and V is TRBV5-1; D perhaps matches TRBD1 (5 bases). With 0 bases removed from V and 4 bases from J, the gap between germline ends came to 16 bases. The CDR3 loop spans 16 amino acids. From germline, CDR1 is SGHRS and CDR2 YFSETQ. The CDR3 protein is CASSLAGHHPIYGYTF. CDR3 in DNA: TGCGCCAGCAGCTTGGCAGGACACCACCCAATCTATGGCTACACCTTC.

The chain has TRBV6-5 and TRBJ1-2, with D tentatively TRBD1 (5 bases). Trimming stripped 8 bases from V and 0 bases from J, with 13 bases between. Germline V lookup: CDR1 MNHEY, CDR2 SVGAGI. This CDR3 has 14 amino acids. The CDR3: CASGRTGPNYGYTF. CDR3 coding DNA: TGTGCCAGCGGTCGAACAGGTCCTAACTATGGCTACACCTTC.

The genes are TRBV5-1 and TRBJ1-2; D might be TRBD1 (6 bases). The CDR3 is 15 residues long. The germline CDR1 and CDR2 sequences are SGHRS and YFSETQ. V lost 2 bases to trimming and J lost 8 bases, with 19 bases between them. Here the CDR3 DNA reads TGCGCCAGCAGCTTTAACGTTAACCCGACAGGAGGCTACACCTTC. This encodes CASSFNVNPTGGYTF.

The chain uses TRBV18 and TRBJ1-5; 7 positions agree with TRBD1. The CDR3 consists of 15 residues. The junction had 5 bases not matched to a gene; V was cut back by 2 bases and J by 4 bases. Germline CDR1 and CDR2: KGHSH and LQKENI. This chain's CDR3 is CASSPRDSTNQPQHF. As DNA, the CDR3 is TGTGCCAGCTCACCAAGGGACAGCACGAATCAGCCCCAGCATTTT.

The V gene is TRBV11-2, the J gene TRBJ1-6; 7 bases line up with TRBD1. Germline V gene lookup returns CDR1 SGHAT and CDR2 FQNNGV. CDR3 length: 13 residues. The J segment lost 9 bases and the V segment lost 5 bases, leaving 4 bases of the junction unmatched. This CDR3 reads CASSPDRVSPLHF. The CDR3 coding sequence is TGTGCCAGCAGCCCCGACAGGGTTTCACCCCTCCACTTT.

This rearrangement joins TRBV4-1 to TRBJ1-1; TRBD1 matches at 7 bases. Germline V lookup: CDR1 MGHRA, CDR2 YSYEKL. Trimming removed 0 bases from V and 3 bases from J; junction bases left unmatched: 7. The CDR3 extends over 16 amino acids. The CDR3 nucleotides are TGCGCCAGCAGCCAAGATAACAGGGGCGCAGACACTGAAGCTTTCTTT. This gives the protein CASSQDNRGADTEAFF.

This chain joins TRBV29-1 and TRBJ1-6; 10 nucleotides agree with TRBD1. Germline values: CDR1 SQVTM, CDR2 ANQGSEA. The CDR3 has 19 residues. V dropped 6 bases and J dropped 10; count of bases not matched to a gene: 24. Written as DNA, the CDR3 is TGCAGCGTCTCCAGCCCGACGGGACAGGGGCGTGTAGGCCGATCACCCCTCCACTTT. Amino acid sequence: CSVSSPTGQGRVGRSPLHF.

The CDR3 loop reads CASSKGGGNEQYF. CDR3 in DNA: TGTGCCAGCAGTAAGGGTGGAGGGAACGAGCAGTACTTC. This rearrangement joins TRBV27 to TRBJ2-7, with a tentative D call TRBD2 (6 bases). V gave up 5 bases and J gave up 5 bases, with 13 bases separating them. The CDR3 runs to 13 residues. Germline CDR1 is MNHEY and CDR2 is SMNVEV (reference sequence).

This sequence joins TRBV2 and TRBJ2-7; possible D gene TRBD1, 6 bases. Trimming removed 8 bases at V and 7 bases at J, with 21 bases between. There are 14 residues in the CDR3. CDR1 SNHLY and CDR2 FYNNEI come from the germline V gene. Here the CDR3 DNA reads TGTGCCAGCGGGGCTGACAGGTCCCAAGAGGAGCAGTACTTC. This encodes CASGADRSQEEQYF.

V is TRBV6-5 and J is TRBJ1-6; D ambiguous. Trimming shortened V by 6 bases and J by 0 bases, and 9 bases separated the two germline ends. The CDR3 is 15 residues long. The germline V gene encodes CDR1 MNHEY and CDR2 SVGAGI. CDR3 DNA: TGTGCCAGCAGGAAGCTGAGCTCCTATAATTCACCCCTCCACTTT. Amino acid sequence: CASRKLSSYNSPLHF.

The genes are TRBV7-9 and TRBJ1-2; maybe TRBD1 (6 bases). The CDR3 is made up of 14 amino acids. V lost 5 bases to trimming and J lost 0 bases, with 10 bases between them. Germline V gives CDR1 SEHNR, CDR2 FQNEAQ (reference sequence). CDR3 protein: CASSAGQTNYGYTF. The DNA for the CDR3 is TGTGCCAGCAGCGCCGGACAGACTAACTATGGCTACACCTTC.